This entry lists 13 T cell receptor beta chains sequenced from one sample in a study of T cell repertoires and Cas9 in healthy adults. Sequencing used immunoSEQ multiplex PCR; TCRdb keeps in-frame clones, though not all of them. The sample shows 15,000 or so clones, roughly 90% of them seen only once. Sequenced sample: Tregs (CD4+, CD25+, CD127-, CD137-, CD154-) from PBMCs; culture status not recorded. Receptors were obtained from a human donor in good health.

CDR3 loop: CASSWGVGGEQFF. The CDR3 DNA follows: TGTGCCAGCAGCTGGGGGGTAGGGGGTGAGCAGTTCTTC. The chain carries TRBV7-8 and TRBJ2-1, with D perhaps TRBD1 or TRBD2 (6 bases each). V lost 4 bases to trimming and J lost 9 bases, with 13 bases between them. CDR1 and CDR2 (germline): SGHVS, FQNEAQ. The CDR3 consists of 13 residues.

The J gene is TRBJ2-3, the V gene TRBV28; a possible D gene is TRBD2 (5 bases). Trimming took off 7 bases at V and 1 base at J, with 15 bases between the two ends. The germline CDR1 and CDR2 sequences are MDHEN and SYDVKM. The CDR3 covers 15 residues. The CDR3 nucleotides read TGTGCCAGCAAGGATATCTCGGAGGGCACAGATACGCAGTATTTT. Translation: CASKDISEGTDTQYF.

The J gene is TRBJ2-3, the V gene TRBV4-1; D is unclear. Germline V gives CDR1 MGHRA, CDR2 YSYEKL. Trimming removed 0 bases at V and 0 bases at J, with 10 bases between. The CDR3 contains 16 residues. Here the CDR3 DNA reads TGCGCCAGCAGCCAAGAAGGGCAGGCTAGCACAGATACGCAGTATTTT. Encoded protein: CASSQEGQASTDTQYF.

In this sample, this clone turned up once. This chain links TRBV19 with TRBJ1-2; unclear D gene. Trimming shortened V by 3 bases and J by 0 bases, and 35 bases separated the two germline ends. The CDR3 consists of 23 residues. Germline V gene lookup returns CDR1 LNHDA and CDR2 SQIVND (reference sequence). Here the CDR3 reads CASSMVGILSNYGYGDSNYGYTF. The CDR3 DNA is TGTGCCAGTAGTATGGTGGGAATCCTTTCTAACTATGGCTACGGGGATTCTAACTATGGCTACACCTTC.

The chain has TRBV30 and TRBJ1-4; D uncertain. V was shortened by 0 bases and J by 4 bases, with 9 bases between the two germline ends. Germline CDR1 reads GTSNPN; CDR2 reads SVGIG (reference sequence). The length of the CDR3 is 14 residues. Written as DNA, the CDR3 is TGTGCCTGGAGTGTGGGCAGAAGTAATGAAAAACTGTTTTTT. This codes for CAWSVGRSNEKLFF.

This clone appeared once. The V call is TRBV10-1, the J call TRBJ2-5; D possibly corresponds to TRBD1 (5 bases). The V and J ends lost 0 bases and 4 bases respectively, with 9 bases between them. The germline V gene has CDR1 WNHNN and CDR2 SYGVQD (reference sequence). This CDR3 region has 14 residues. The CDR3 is CASSESGRAETQYF. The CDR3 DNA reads TGCGCCAGCAGTGAGTCGGGCAGGGCAGAGACCCAGTACTTC.

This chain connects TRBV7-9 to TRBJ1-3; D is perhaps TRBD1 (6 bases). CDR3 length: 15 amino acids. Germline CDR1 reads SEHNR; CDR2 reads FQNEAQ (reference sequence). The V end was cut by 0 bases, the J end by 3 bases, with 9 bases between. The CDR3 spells CASSLAGQIGNTIYF. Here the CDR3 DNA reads TGTGCCAGCAGCTTAGCAGGACAGATTGGAAACACCATATATTTT. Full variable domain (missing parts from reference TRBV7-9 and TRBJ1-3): DTGVSQNPRHKITKRGQNVTFRCDPISEHNRLYWYRQTLGQGPEFLTYFQNEAQLEKSRLLSDRFSAERPKGSFSTLEIQRTEQGDSAMYLCASSLAGQIGNTIYFGEGSWLTVV.

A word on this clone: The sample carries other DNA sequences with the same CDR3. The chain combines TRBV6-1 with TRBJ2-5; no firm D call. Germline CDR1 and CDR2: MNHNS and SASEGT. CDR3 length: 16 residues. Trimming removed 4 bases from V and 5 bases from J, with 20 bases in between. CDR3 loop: CASSVQAGVNGETQYF. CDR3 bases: TGTGCCAGCAGTGTCCAAGCCGGAGTCAACGGGGAGACCCAGTACTTC.

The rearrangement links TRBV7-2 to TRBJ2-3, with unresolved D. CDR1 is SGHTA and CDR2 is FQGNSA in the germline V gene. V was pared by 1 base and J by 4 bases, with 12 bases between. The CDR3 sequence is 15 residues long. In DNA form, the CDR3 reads TGTGCCAGCAGCTTAGAGGTGGTCCCCCCAGATACGCAGTATTTT. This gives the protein CASSLEVVPPDTQYF. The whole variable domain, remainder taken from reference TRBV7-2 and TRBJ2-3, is GAGVSQSPSNKVTEKGKDVELRCDPISGHTALYWYRQSLGQGLEFLIYFQGNSAPDKSGLPSDRFSAERTGGSVSTLTIQRTQQEDSAVYLCASSLEVVPPDTQYFGPGTRLTVL.

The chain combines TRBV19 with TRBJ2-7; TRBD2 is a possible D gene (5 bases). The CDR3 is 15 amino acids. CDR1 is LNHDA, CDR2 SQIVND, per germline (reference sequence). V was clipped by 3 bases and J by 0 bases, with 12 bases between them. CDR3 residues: CASSIMAGVSYEQYF. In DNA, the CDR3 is TGTGCCAGTAGTATCATGGCCGGGGTCTCCTACGAGCAGTACTTC.

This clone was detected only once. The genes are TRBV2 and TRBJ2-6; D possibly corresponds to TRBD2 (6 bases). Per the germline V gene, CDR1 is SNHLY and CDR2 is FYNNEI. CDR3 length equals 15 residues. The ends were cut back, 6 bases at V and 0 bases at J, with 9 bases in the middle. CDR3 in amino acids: CASSSGSSGANVLTF. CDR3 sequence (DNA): TGTGCCAGCAGCTCCGGGAGCTCTGGGGCCAACGTCCTGACTTTC.

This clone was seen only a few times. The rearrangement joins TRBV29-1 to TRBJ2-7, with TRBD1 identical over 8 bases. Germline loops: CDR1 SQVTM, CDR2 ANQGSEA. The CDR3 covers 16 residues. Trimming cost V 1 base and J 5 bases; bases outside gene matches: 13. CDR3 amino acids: CSVEGSPGQGPHEQYF. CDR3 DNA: TGCAGCGTTGAAGGGAGCCCCGGACAGGGACCCCACGAGCAGTACTTC.

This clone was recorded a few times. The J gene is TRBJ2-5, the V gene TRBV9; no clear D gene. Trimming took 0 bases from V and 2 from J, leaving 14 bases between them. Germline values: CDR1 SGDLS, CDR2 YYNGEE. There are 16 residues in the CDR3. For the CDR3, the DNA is TGTGCCAGCAGCGTAGCTATCAGCGCCATACAAGAGACCCAGTACTTC. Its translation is CASSVAISAIQETQYF.